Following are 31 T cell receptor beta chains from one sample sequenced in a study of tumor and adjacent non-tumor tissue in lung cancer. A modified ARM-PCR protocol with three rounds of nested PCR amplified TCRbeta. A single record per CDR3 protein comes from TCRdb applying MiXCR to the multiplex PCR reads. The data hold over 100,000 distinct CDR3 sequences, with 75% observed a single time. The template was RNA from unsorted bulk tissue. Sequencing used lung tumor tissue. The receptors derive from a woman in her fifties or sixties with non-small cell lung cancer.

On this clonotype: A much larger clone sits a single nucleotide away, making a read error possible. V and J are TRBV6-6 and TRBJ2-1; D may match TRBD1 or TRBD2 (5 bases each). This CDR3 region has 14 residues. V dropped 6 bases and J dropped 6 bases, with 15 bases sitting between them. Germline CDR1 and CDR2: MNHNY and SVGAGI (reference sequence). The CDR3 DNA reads TGTGCCAGCAGGAGGCAGGGTGGACTCAATGAGCAGTTCTTC. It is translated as CASRRQGGLNEQFF.

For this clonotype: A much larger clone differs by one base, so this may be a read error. CDR3 protein: CASEFHRDTGELFF. The DNA for the CDR3 is TGTGCCAGCGAATTCCACAGGGACACCGGGGAGCTGTTTTTT. The chain recombines TRBV6-5 with TRBJ2-2; the D gene is possibly TRBD1 (6 bases). There are 14 residues in the CDR3. CDR1 and CDR2 (germline): MNHEY, SVGAGI. V dropped 8 bases and J dropped 3 bases, with 13 bases sitting between them.

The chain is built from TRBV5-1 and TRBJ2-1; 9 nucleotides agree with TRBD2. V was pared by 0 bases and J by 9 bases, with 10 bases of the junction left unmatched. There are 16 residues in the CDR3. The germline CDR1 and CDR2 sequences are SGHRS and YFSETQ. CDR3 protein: CASSLGVSGRSGEQFF. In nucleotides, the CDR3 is TGCGCCAGCAGCTTGGGTGTTAGCGGGAGATCCGGTGAGCAGTTCTTC. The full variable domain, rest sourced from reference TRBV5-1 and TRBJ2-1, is KAGVTQTPRYLIKTRGQQVTLSCSPISGHRSVSWYQQTPGQGLQFLFEYFSETQRNKGNFPGRFSGRQFSNSRSEMNVSTLELGDSALYLCASSLGVSGRSGEQFFGPGTRLTVL.

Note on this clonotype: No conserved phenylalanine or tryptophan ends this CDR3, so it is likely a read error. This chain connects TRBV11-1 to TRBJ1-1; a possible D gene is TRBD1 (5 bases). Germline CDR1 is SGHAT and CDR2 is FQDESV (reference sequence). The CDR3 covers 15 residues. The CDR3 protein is CVSSSPTELNTEAFL. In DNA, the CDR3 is TGTGTCAGCAGCTCCCCGACAGAACTGAACACTGAAGCTTTCCTT.

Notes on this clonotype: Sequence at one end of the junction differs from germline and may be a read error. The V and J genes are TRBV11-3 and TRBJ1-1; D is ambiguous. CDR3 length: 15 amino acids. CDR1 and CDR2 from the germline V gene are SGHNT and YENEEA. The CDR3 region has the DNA TGTGCCAGCAGCTCAGATGCGGGGAGAGGCACTGAAGCTTTGTTT. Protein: CASSSDAGRGTEALF.

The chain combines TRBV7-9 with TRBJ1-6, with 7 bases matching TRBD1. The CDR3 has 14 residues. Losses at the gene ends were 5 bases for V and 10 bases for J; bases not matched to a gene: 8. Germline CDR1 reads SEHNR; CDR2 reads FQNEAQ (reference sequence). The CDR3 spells CASSLGAGGSPLHF. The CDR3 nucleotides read TGTGCCAGCAGCCTCGGGGCAGGGGGGTCACCCCTCCACTTT.

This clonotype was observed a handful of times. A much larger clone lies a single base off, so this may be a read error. DNA for the CDR3: TGTGCCAGCAACCGCCAACTAGATACGCAGTATTTT. Translation gives CASNRQLDTQYF. The chain recombines TRBV14 with TRBJ2-3; D gene ambiguous. CDR1 and CDR2 (germline): SGHDN, FVKESK. V lost 7 bases to trimming and J lost 5 bases, with 10 bases between them. This CDR3 has 12 amino acids.

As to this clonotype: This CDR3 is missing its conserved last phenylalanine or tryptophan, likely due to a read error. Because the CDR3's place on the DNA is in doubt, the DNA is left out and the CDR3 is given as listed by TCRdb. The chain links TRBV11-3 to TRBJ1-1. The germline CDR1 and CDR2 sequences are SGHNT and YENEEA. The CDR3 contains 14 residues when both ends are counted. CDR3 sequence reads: CASKLEASNTEAFS.

CDR3 loop: CASSRRIPGQGAGEQYF. In DNA form, the CDR3 reads TGCGCCAGCAGCAGGCGCATTCCGGGACAGGGGGCCGGTGAGCAGTACTTC. The chain recombines TRBV4-3 with TRBJ2-7; 12 bases align to TRBD1. V gave up 5 bases and J gave up 7 bases; unmatched junction bases: 15. The length of the CDR3 is 17 residues. In germline, CDR1 is LGHNA, CDR2 YSLEER.

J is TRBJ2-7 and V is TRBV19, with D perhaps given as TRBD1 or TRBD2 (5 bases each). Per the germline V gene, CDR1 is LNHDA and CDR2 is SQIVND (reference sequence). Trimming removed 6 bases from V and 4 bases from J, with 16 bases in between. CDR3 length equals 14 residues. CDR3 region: CASSISGTGYEQYF. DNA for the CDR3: TGTGCCAGTAGCATCTCCGGGACGGGATACGAGCAGTACTTC.

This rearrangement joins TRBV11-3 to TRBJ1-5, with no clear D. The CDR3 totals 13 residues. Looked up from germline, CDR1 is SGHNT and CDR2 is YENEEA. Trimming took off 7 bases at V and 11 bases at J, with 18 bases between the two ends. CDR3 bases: TGTGCCAGCACCGGGGATTCTTCGTCAGCCCAGCATTTT. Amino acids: CASTGDSSSAQHF.

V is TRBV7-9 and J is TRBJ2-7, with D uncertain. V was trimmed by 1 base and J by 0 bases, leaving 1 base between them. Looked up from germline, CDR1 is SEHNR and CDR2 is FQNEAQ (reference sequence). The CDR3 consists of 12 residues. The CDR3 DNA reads TGTGCCAGCAGCTTAGGCTCCTACGAGCAGTACTTC. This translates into CASSLGSYEQYF.

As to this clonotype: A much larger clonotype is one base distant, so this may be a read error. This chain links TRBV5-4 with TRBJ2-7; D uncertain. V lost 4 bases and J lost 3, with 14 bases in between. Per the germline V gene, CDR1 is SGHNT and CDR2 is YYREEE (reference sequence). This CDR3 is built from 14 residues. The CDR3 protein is CASSPVTLLYEQYF. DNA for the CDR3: TGTGCCAGCAGCCCCGTGACTCTCCTCTACGAGCAGTACTTC.

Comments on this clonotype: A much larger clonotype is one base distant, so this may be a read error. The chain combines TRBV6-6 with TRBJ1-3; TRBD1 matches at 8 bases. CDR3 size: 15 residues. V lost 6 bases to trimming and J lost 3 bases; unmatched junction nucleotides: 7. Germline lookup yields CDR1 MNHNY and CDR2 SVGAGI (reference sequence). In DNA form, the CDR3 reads TGTGCCAGCAGAGACGGGACAGGACGTGGAAACACCATATATTTT. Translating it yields CASRDGTGRGNTIYF.

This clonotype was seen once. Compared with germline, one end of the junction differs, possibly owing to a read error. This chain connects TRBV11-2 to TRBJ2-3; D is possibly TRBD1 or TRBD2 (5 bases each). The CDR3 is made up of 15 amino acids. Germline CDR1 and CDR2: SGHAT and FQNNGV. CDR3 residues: CGSSATGTASDTEYF. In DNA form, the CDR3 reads TGTGGCAGCAGCGCCACCGGGACGGCCTCAGATACGGAGTATTTT. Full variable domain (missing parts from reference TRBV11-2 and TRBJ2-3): EAGVAQSPRYKIIEKRQSVAFWCNPISGHATLYWYQQILGQGPKLLIQFQNNGVVDDSQLPKDRFSAERLKGVDSTLKIQPAKLEDSAVYLCGSSATGTASDTEYFGPGTRLTVL.

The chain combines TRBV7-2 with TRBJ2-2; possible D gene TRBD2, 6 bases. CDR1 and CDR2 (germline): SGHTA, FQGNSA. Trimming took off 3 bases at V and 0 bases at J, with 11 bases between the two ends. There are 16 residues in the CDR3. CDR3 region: CASSLVRDTNTGELFF. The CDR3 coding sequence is TGTGCCAGCAGCTTGGTGCGGGATACGAACACCGGGGAGCTGTTTTTT.

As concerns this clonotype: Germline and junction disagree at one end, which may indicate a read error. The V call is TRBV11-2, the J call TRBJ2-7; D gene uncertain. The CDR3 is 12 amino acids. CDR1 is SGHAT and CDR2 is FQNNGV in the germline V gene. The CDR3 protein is CAGSLSGSDQYF. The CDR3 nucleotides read TGTGCCGGCAGTTTATCCGGCTCCGATCAGTACTTC.

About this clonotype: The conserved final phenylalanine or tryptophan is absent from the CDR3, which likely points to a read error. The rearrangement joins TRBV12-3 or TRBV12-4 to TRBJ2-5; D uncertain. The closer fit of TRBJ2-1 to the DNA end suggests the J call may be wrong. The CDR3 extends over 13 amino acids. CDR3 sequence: CASSLGLKETQFL. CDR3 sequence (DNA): TGTGCCAGCAGTTTAGGACTCAAAGAGACCCAGTTCCTC.

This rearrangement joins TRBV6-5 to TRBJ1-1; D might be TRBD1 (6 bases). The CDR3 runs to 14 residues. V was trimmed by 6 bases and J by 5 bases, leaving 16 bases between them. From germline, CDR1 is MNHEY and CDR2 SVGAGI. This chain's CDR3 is CASSKTGWSTEAFF. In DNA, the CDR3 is TGTGCCAGCAGCAAAACAGGGTGGAGTACTGAAGCTTTCTTT.

The CDR3 reads CASSLRLAVESTGELFF. The CDR3 DNA sequence: TGTGCCAGCAGTCTGCGACTAGCGGTAGAATCCACCGGGGAGCTGTTTTTT. The chain recombines TRBV11-1 with TRBJ2-2, with 9 nucleotides matching TRBD2. This CDR3 region has 17 residues. Germline loops: CDR1 SGHAT, CDR2 FQDESV (reference sequence). J gave up 4 bases and V 6 bases, and 12 bases lay outside the gene matches.

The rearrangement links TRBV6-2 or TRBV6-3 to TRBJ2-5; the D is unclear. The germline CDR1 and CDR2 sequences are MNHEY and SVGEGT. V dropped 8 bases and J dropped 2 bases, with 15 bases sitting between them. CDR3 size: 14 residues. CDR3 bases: TGTGCCAGCTGTCGAACTATCCAACAAGAGACCCAGTACTTC. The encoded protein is CASCRTIQQETQYF.

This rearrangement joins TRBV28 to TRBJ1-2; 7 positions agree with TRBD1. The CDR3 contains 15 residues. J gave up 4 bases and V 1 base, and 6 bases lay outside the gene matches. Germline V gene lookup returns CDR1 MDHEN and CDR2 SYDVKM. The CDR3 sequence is CASSLLGGGFYGYTF. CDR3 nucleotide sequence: TGTGCCAGCAGTTTATTAGGGGGCGGGTTCTATGGCTACACCTTC.

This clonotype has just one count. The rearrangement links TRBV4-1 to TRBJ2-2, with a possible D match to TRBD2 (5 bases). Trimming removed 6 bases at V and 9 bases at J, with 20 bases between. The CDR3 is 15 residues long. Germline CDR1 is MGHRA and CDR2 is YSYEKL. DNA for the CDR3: TGCGCCAGCAGTCACGTGGCTAGCCATACCAGGGAGCTGTTTTTT. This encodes CASSHVASHTRELFF.

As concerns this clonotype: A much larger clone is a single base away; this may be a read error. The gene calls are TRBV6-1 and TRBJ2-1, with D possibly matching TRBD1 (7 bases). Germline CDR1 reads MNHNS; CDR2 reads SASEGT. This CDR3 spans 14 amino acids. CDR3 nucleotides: TGTGCCAGCAGTGACAGGGGGGCCTACAATGTGCAGTTCTTC. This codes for CASSDRGAYNVQFF.

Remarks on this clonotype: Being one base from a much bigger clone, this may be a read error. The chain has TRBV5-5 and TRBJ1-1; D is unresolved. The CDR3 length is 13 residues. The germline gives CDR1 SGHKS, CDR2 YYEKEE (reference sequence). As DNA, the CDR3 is TGTGCCTGCAGCTTGGAGAGGTACACTGAAGCTTTCTTT. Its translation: CACSLERYTEAFF.

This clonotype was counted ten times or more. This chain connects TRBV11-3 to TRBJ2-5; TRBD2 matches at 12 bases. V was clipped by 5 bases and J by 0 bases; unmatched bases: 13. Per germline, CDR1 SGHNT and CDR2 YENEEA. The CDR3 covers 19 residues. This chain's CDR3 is CASSPFPGLAGLYQETQYF. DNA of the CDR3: TGTGCCAGCAGCCCATTCCCGGGACTAGCGGGCCTGTACCAAGAGACCCAGTACTTC.

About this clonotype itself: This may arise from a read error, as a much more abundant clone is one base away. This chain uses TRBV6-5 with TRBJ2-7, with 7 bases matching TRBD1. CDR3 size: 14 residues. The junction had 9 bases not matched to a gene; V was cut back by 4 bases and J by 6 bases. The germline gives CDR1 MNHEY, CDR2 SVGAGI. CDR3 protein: CASSSMDRLGEQYF. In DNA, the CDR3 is TGTGCCAGCAGTTCCATGGACAGGTTAGGCGAGCAGTACTTC.

CDR3 DNA: TGCGCCAGCAGCCAAGATGGGTGGTCCGCAGATACGCAGTATTTT. The encoded protein is CASSQDGWSADTQYF. The chain combines TRBV4-3 with TRBJ2-3; D remains unclear. The CDR3 contains 15 residues. Trimming took 0 bases from V and 4 from J, leaving 11 bases between them. Germline lookup yields CDR1 LGHNA and CDR2 YSLEER.

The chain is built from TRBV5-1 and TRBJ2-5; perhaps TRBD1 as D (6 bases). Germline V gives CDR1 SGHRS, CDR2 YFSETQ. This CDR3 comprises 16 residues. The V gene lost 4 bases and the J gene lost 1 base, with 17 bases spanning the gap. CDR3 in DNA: TGCGCCAGCAGCCCTACCAGGGGTCCACCCCAAGAGACCCAGTACTTC. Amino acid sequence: CASSPTRGPPQETQYF.

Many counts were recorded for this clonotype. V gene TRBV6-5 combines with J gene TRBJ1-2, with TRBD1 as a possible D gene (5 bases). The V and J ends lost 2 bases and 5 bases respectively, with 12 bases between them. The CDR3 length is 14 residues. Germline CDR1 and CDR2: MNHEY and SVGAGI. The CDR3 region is CASSYGGRNYGYTF. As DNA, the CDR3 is TGTGCCAGCAGTTACGGGGGACGTAATTATGGCTACACCTTC.

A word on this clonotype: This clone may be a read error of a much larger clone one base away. The CDR3 region has the DNA TGCAGCGTTCACCGACAGATCCAAACCACCACAGATACGCAGTATTTT. It is translated as CSVHRQIQTTTDTQYF. The genes are TRBV29-1 and TRBJ2-3; D might be TRBD1 (5 bases). V was pared by 5 bases and J by 2 bases, with 20 bases between. The V gene's germline CDR1 is SQVTM and CDR2 ANQGSEA. The CDR3 loop spans 16 amino acids.